This is a list of T cell receptor beta chains from one sample in a study of a mutant IDH1 vaccine in newly diagnosed glioma. Antigen specificity for these receptors is unknown. The table came from immunoSEQ multiplex PCR; TCRdb's copy has only in-frame clones and leaves some out. The data contain about 58,000 clones, roughly 76% of them singletons. Source: PBMCs, taken from a glioma patient whose treatment included an IDH1 peptide vaccine. Receptors were obtained from a man aged 40-50 years with glioma. CDR3s include the opening cysteine and the closing phenylalanine or tryptophan. D genes are given only for firm matches. Clone size is stated in some rows and not others, as once, few, many or a class when expanded.

>TRBJ1-5|TRBV6-1|.|.
TGTGCCAGCAGTCAAATGAGCAATCAGCCCCAGCATTTT
CASSQMSNQPQHF
>TRBJ1-6|TRBV7-8|.|.
TGTGCCAGCACCCTTGGACACAAGAGATCACCCCTCCACTTT
CASTLGHKRSPLHF
>TRBJ2-7|TRBV5-4|.|.
TGTGCCAGCAGCCCAATCTCGCGCTGGGACGAGCAGTACTTC
CASSPISRWDEQYF
>TRBJ2-1|TRBV6-5|.|.
TGTGCCAGCAGTTACTCGGCGGGGGCGGGATACAATGAGCAGTTCTTC
CASSYSAGAGYNEQFF
>TRBJ1-1|TRBV19|.|TRBD1
TGTGCCAGTAGTCCGACGAAACAGGGGTCTGAAGCTTTCTTT
CASSPTKQGSEAFF
>TRBJ2-5|TRBV7-3|.|.
TGTGCCAGCAGCTTAGTGGGGCGGAGCGCCCAAGAGACCCAGTACTTC
CASSLVGRSAQETQYF
>TRBJ1-5|TRBV7-9|.|.
TGTGCCAGCAGCTTAGGGCCTGACCCACAGCCCCAGCATTTT
CASSLGPDPQPQHF
>TRBJ2-7|TRBV15|.|.
TGTGCCACCAGCAGAGATGTCGGGGGTACCTACGAGCAGTACTTC
CATSRDVGGTYEQYF
>TRBJ2-1|TRBV27|.|.
TGTGCCAGCAGTGTCTACCGGGACGGGAATGAGCAGTTCTTC
CASSVYRDGNEQFF
>TRBJ1-5|TRBV23-1|.|TRBD1
TGCGCCAGCAGTCGGGAGACAGGGGTCAATCAGCCCCAGCATTTT
CASSRETGVNQPQHF
>TRBJ1-2|TRBV10-3|.|.
TGTGCCATCAGTGAGCAATATGGCTACACCTTC
CAISEQYGYTF
>TRBJ2-3|TRBV19|.|.
TGTGCCACCAGGAGCGTGGGCACAGATACGCAGTATTTT
CATRSVGTDTQYF
>TRBJ1-6|TRBV5-6|.|.
TGTGCCAGCAGCTTGGATCGGGGGCAAAATTCACCCCTCCACTTT
CASSLDRGQNSPLHF
>TRBJ2-3|TRBV7-2|.|.
TGTGCCAGCAGCTTGCGGGGCTCGAAGAGCGCAGATACGCAGTATTTT
CASSLRGSKSADTQYF
>TRBJ2-5|TRBV5-4|.|.
TGTGCCGCCGCCACGGGCACCTCCCAAGAGACCCAGTACTTC
CAAATGTSQETQYF
>TRBJ2-7|TRBV7-7|.|TRBD1
TGTGCTAGCAGCTTAAGACAGGGGAGCGAGCAGTACTTC
CASSLRQGSEQYF
>TRBJ1-1|TRBV5-5|.|.
TGTGCCAGCAGCTTGGGCAGGCCGAACACTGAAGCTTTCTTT
CASSLGRPNTEAFF
>TRBJ1-4|TRBV7-2|.|.
TGTGCCAGCAGCGTTCAGGGAACTCGCAATGAAAAACTGTTTTTT
CASSVQGTRNEKLFF
>TRBJ2-7|TRBV19|.|.
TGTGCCAGTAGGGAAGGCGCGAGCCGCGAGCAGTACTTC
CASREGASREQYF
>TRBJ2-5|TRBV29-1|.|.
TGCAGCGTCGCACCAGGGGGGAGAGGGGCCCAGTACTTC
CSVAPGGRGAQYF
>TRBJ1-1|TRBV29-1|.|.
TGCAGCTACCAGAACACTGAAGCTTTCTTT
CSYQNTEAFF
>TRBJ1-2|TRBV19|.|.
TGTGCCAGTCTTAAGGACAGCCACTATGGCTACACCTTC
CASLKDSHYGYTF
>TRBJ1-3|TRBV13|.|.
TGTGCCAGCAGCCACGGACTGGCGGATGGAAACACCATATATTTT
CASSHGLADGNTIYF
>TRBJ2-7|TRBV4-1|.|TRBD1
TGCGCCAGCAGCCAAGTCACCTCCGGGACAGGTTTTAACGAGCAGTACTTC
CASSQVTSGTGFNEQYF
>TRBJ2-3|TRBV10-3|.|TRBD1
TGTGCCATCAGTGCGACAGGGACAGATACGCAGTATTTT
CAISATGTDTQYF
>TRBJ2-7|TRBV19|.|TRBD2
TGTGCCAGTAGTCTGGGGGGAGGGAGCGAGCAGTACTTC
CASSLGGGSEQYF
>TRBJ2-5|TRBV6-6|.|.
TGTGCCAGCAGTTACGACAGTCAAGAAGGAGAGACCCAGTACTTC
CASSYDSQEGETQYF
>TRBJ1-5|TRBV6-1|few|.
TGTGCCAGCGGAGGGGTTCTTGGGCAGCCCCAGCATTTT
CASGGVLGQPQHF
>TRBJ1-5|TRBV19|few|.
TGTGCCAGTAGTCTCTCCACGAAAAGATCTGGCAATCAGCCCCAGCATTTT
CASSLSTKRSGNQPQHF
>TRBJ2-7|TRBV21-1|few|.
TGTGCCAGCAGCGGACCCGGGACGTCGATTTACGAGCAGTACTTC
CASSGPGTSIYEQYF
>TRBJ2-2|TRBV10-3|.|.
TGTGCCATCAGTGCCGGGACGGCGGAGGGGGAGCTGTTTTTT
CAISAGTAEGELFF
>TRBJ2-3|TRBV5-4|few|TRBD1
TGTGCCAGCAGCCGAATGGACAGGGGGCGCGCAGATACGCAGTATTTT
CASSRMDRGRADTQYF
>TRBJ1-2|TRBV18|.|TRBD1
TGTGCCAGCTCACCCCTGACAGGGGGCGTCTATGGCTACACCTTC
CASSPLTGGVYGYTF
>TRBJ1-4|TRBV5-1|.|TRBD1
TGCGCCAGCAGCTTGGACGGGACAGGGGGTGAAAAACTGTTTTTT
CASSLDGTGGEKLFF
>TRBJ2-1|TRBV2|.|.
TGTGCCAGCAGTGAAGCTAACGTTTACAATGAGCAGTTCTTC
CASSEANVYNEQFF
>TRBJ2-6|TRBV27|.|.
TGTGCCAGCAGTCCCCTCGTACGGTGGCAGCTTAGCGGGGCCAACGTCCTGACTTTC
CASSPLVRWQLSGANVLTF
>TRBJ2-2|TRBV5-5|.|.
TGTGCCAGCAGCTCTGCTGGGACCGACACCGGGGAGCTGTTTTTT
CASSSAGTDTGELFF
>TRBJ2-2|TRBV4-2|.|TRBD2
TGTGCCAGCAGCTTGCGAATAGCGGGAGCCGGGGAGCTGTTTTTT
CASSLRIAGAGELFF
>TRBJ2-7|TRBV6-1|once|.
TGTGCCAGCATACAGTCCCTTTACGAGCAGTACTTC
CASIQSLYEQYF
>TRBJ2-3|TRBV18|.|TRBD2
TGTGCCGGCTCACCACGGGAGGGAACCAGCACAGATACGCAGTATTTT
CAGSPREGTSTDTQYF
>TRBJ2-1|TRBV18|.|.
TGTGCCAGCTCACAAACCCTGATAAGGGACCACAATGAGCAGTTCTTC
CASSQTLIRDHNEQFF
>TRBJ1-2|TRBV5-1|.|.
TGCGCCAGCAGCTCGGGGGGACTCGGGTCCTATGGCTACACCTTC
CASSSGGLGSYGYTF
>TRBJ1-3|TRBV29-1|few|.
TGCAGCGTTGCTAGGCACTCTGGAAACACCATATATTTT
CSVARHSGNTIYF
>TRBJ2-7|TRBV19|.|.
TGTGCCAGTAGTATAGCCCGGAAGGGCGGGGAGCAGTACTTC
CASSIARKGGEQYF
>TRBJ1-4|TRBV2|.|TRBD1
TGTGCCAGCAGTAGGGACAGGGTTGAAAAACTGTTTTTT
CASSRDRVEKLFF
>TRBJ2-1|TRBV15|.|.
TGTGCCACCAGCAGAGATGTTACCGACAGCGATGAGCAGTTCTTC
CATSRDVTDSDEQFF
>TRBJ2-3|TRBV11-2|few|.
TGTGCCAGCACCAATCCCCGCACAGATACGCAGTATTTT
CASTNPRTDTQYF
>TRBJ1-2|TRBV29-1|few|.
TGCAGCGTCGACCGTGGCTACACCTTC
CSVDRGYTF
>TRBJ1-1|TRBV19|once|TRBD1
TGTGCCAGTAATTCCGGGACAGGGGGTGAAGCTTTCTTT
CASNSGTGGEAFF
>TRBJ1-1|TRBV19|.|TRBD1
TGTGCCAGTAGTCTGGGGACAGGGAAGGTAGCCCCCACTGAAGCTTTCTTT
CASSLGTGKVAPTEAFF
>TRBJ2-2|TRBV25-1|.|TRBD1
TGTGCCAGCAGCGGACAGGGGGTAAGGGAGCTGTTTTTT
CASSGQGVRELFF
>TRBJ2-3|TRBV5-8|.|.
TGTGCCAGCAGCTTAGGGGCAGATACGCAGTATTTT
CASSLGADTQYF
>TRBJ1-5|TRBV2|.|TRBD1
TGTGCCAGCAGTGTCACAGGGGAACACGGTCAGCCCCAGCATTTT
CASSVTGEHGQPQHF
>TRBJ1-2|TRBV7-9|once|.
TGTGCCAGCAGTTCTAGTGGTAGTGGCTACACCTTC
CASSSSGSGYTF
>TRBJ1-4|TRBV21-1|.|.
TGTGCCAGCAGCAAAGGGGACAACGAAAAACTGTTTTTT
CASSKGDNEKLFF
>TRBJ1-2|TRBV28|.|.
TGTGCCAGCAGTCCCGACGGTCGGAGGAGTGGCTACACCTTC
CASSPDGRRSGYTF
>TRBJ2-7|TRBV18|once|TRBD2
TGTGCCAGCTCACCGGGACTAGCGGGATTCTACGAGCAGTACTTC
CASSPGLAGFYEQYF